The 16 T cell receptor beta chains in this list originate from one sample, sequenced in a study of shared clonotypes between healthy human individuals. Profiling relied on immunoSEQ multiplex PCR, and the TCRdb table lists in-frame clones only, not all of them. The sample has about 2.5 million clones; just under 95% are singletons. The sequenced sample consisted of naive CD4+ T cells from PBMCs. Subset here: CD45RA+ positively selected. The receptors here all came from a man younger than 35 in good health. Some clones in this sample may be carry-over from other donors' samples.

J is TRBJ2-3 and V is TRBV4-1; 16 nucleotides agree with TRBD2. V was clipped by 2 bases and J by 2 bases; unmatched bases: 10. There are 20 residues in the CDR3. Germline CDR1 MGHRA, CDR2 YSYEKL. The CDR3 region is CASSQHRTGTSGRATDTQYF. In DNA, the CDR3 is TGCGCCAGCAGCCAACATCGCACCGGGACTAGCGGGAGGGCCACAGATACGCAGTATTTT.

This chain joins TRBV5-4 and TRBJ2-5, with D perhaps TRBD1 (6 bases). Per germline, CDR1 SGHNT and CDR2 YYREEE (reference sequence). The CDR3 has 15 amino acids. V was trimmed by 4 bases and J by 0 bases, leaving 13 bases between them. The CDR3 spells CASSGGGYNQETQYF. The CDR3 coding sequence is TGTGCCAGCAGCGGTGGGGGCTATAACCAAGAGACCCAGTACTTC.

The V gene is TRBV5-1, the J gene TRBJ2-7; weak D call: TRBD1 (6 bases). Germline V gene lookup returns CDR1 SGHRS and CDR2 YFSETQ. V gave up 6 bases and J gave up 6 bases, with 19 bases separating them. The length of the CDR3 is 14 residues. In nucleotides, the CDR3 is TGCGCCAGCACCCTTACCACAGGGACCGCCGAGCAGTACTTC. It specifies CASTLTTGTAEQYF.

The CDR3 loop reads CASSQGGQEAYEQYF. CDR3 nucleotides: TGCGCCAGCAGCCAAGGGGGACAGGAAGCCTACGAGCAGTACTTC. The chain joins TRBV4-3 to TRBJ2-5; 8 bases match TRBD1. Matching the DNA end better, TRBJ2-7 makes the J call doubtful. The CDR3 totals 15 residues. Germline V gene data show CDR1 as LGHNA and CDR2 as YSLEER.

The CDR3 coding sequence is TGTGCCACCAGGGACAGGGCTTCGTATGGCTACACCTTC. Encoded protein: CATRDRASYGYTF. The rearrangement uses TRBV10-3 and TRBJ1-2, with TRBD1 identical over 9 bases. Germline CDR1 and CDR2: ENHRY and SYGVKD. Losses at the gene ends were 10 bases for V and 5 bases for J; bases not matched to a gene: 8. This CDR3 is 13 amino acids long.

V and J are TRBV5-8 and TRBJ1-5, with D unresolved. The CDR3 totals 14 residues. V lost 1 base and J lost 1, with 6 bases in between. In germline, CDR1 is SGHTS, CDR2 YDEGEE. CDR3 residues: CASSLLPSNQPQHF. The CDR3 bases are TGTGCCAGCAGCTTGCTTCCCAGCAATCAGCCCCAGCATTTT.

This chain joins TRBV30 and TRBJ2-6; a possible D gene is TRBD2 (6 bases). This CDR3 contains 15 residues. V lost 1 base, J lost 0 bases, and 7 bases lay in between. Germline V gene data show CDR1 as GTSNPN and CDR2 as SVGIG (reference sequence). In DNA, the CDR3 is TGTGCCTGGAGTGCGGGACTCTCTGGGGCCAACGTCCTGACTTTC. Its protein product is CAWSAGLSGANVLTF.

The chain has TRBV11-2 and TRBJ2-2; D possibly corresponds to TRBD2 (6 bases). Germline-derived CDR1 and CDR2 are SGHAT and FQNNGV. Between the trimmed V and J ends, which lost 4 bases and 4 bases, there was a span of 7 bases. The CDR3 consists of 13 residues. The CDR3 is CASSWDSTGELFF. The CDR3 coding sequence is TGTGCCAGCAGCTGGGACTCCACCGGGGAGCTGTTTTTT. The full variable domain, in which reference TRBV11-2 and TRBJ2-2 provide the parts outside the CDR3, is EAGVAQSPRYKIIEKRQSVAFWCNPISGHATLYWYQQILGQGPKLLIQFQNNGVVDDSQLPKDRFSAERLKGVDSTLKIQPAKLEDSAVYLCASSWDSTGELFFGEGSRLTVL.

V gene TRBV28 combines with J gene TRBJ2-1; no clear D. Germline V gene sequence: CDR1 MDHEN, CDR2 SYDVKM. Trimming left V 5 bases short and J 7 bases short, with 12 bases between. CDR3 length: 13 residues. The chain's CDR3 is CASSPPSGNEQFF. The CDR3 DNA follows: TGTGCCAGCAGTCCGCCCTCCGGGAATGAGCAGTTCTTC.

The genes are TRBV7-9 and TRBJ2-3, with 14 bases aligning to TRBD2. The ends lost 5 bases at V and 1 base at J; junction bases unmatched: 5. Germline V gene lookup returns CDR1 SEHNR and CDR2 FQNEAQ (reference sequence). CDR3 length equals 17 residues. CDR3 residues: CASSPTSGRAGTDTQYF. In DNA form, the CDR3 reads TGTGCCAGCAGCCCGACTAGCGGGAGGGCAGGCACAGATACGCAGTATTTT.

The chain links TRBV10-3 to TRBJ2-2; D unclear. V was cut by 3 bases and J by 7 bases, with 6 bases left in between. This CDR3 is built from 12 residues. Germline CDR1 ENHRY, CDR2 SYGVKD. CDR3 bases: TGTGCCATCAGTGATAGGGTCGGGGAGCTGTTTTTT. This sequence encodes CAISDRVGELFF.

V usage is TRBV7-9 and J usage is TRBJ2-1; possibly TRBD1 or TRBD2 for D (5 bases each). There are 11 residues in the CDR3. V was cut by 8 bases and J by 4 bases, with 6 bases left in between. CDR1 and CDR2 from the germline V gene are SEHNR and FQNEAQ (reference sequence). This chain's CDR3 is CASGGYNEQFF. The CDR3 DNA sequence: TGTGCCAGCGGGGGATACAATGAGCAGTTCTTC.

The chain has TRBV25-1 and TRBJ2-1, with 9 bases fitting TRBD2. V gave up 6 bases and J gave up 8 bases; unmatched junction bases: 5. CDR1 is MGHDK and CDR2 is SYGVNS in the germline V gene. This CDR3 has 13 residues. CDR3 protein: CASSPGTSYEQFF. The DNA for the CDR3 is TGTGCCAGCAGCCCCGGGACTAGCTATGAGCAGTTCTTC.

The chain employs TRBV15 and TRBJ1-5; possible D gene TRBD1, 5 bases. The germline V and J ends were trimmed by 5 bases and 6 bases, with 14 bases remaining between them. This CDR3 has 14 amino acids. Germline CDR1 reads LNHNV; CDR2 reads YYDKDF (reference sequence). CDR3 nucleotides: TGTGCCACCAGCGGCAGACAGAGGGGTCAGCCCCAGCATTTT. Translating gives CATSGRQRGQPQHF.

The chain recombines TRBV9 with TRBJ1-2, with TRBD1 matching 7 bases. Trimming at V came to 3 bases and at J to 8 bases, leaving 16 bases not matched to a gene. The CDR3 loop spans 16 amino acids. The germline V gene has CDR1 SGDLS and CDR2 YYNGEE. As DNA, the CDR3 is TGTGCCAGCAGCGCAATCCTGGGACAGACATACCGGGGCTACACCTTC. Amino acid sequence: CASSAILGQTYRGYTF. The complete variable domain, with remaining parts taken from reference TRBV9 and TRBJ1-2, reads DSGVTQTPKHLITATGQRVTLRCSPRSGDLSVYWYQQSLDQGLQFLIQYYNGEERAKGNILERFSAQQFPDLHSELNLSSLELGDSALYFCASSAILGQTYRGYTFGSGTRLTVV.

The chain couples TRBV30 to TRBJ1-5, with D possibly being TRBD1 (6 bases). The CDR3 consists of 13 residues. The germline V and J ends were trimmed by 3 bases and 6 bases, with 12 bases remaining between them. The V gene's germline CDR1 is GTSNPN and CDR2 SVGIG (reference sequence). Written as DNA, the CDR3 is TGTGCCTGGAGCCCACAGGGCACTCAGCCCCAGCATTTT. Translated, it gives CAWSPQGTQPQHF.